The present entry profiles one TCR beta chain with its context. It lacks a known antigen. One base away there is no much larger clone; base qualities are not given. The data are from a study of cytomegalovirus exposure and HLA in healthy donors (dated by TCRdb to 2017 to 2019). Concerning the study at large: An earlier analysis of several hundred of the donors reported roughly 300 Gb of sequence data and roughly 100 million unique TCR beta sequences from around 200 million T cells. An early release covering 500 to 750 HLA-typed donors comprised 250 to 350 gigabases of sequencing data and approximately 80 million unique TCR sequences. Among the roughly 430 genotyped donors, approximately 77% belonged to the genetic ancestry cluster associated with self-reported Caucasian donors. The study was designed to test whether signatures of past pathogen exposure could be identified by cataloging public T cell receptors. The T cell repertoires of around 730 subjects were profiled by immunosequencing and related to cytomegalovirus serostatus. A separate validation cohort of 90 to 150 different subjects was used in addition to the roughly 670-subject first cohort. To predict cytomegalovirus infection status, the study combined high-throughput TCR immunosequencing, statistical association of individual TCRs with disease status, and machine learning. In a later analysis, previously published TCR beta repertoires from fewer than 750 donors were re-analyzed and high-resolution HLA genotyping was added so that TCR occurrence patterns could be studied. Rather than using new phenotypic data, the later analysis identified candidate immune exposures from TCR beta sequences and from how often those sequences occurred across donors. An earlier analysis of around 580 of the donors used high-throughput TCR beta sequencing to judge whether each TCR beta V gene segment behaved as functional or pseudogenic. Alongside the repertoire data, information on donor age, sex, ethnicity and CMV serostatus was compiled. A later genetic analysis used genome-wide SNP genotypes for about three fifths of the 666 donors, treating that subset as a discovery cohort. All discovery cohort repertoires had been generated on a single sequencing platform. Class I and class II HLA loci were covered by the typing at four-digit resolution. The number of donors typed differed by locus, with roughly 629-640 for A, B, C, DRB1 and DQB1, around 520 for DQA1, over 600 for DPA1, and over 400 for DPB1. About 5 DR-DQ haplotypes were handled as single units for association and clustering, since linkage in the cohort was strong. Across some 400 genotyped donors of the cohort, an average of about 240,000 unique TCR beta nucleotide sequences per donor were sequenced, and roughly 17% of those sequences were non-productive. Study-level results and caveats: The study gave a list of around 170 TCR beta chains associated with cytomegalovirus. While some public TCRs were present in many individuals, most TCR sequences turned up only very rarely across donors. In a later analysis, HLA-associated TCR beta chains showed more clonal expansion and lower generation probabilities than non-associated chains that were equally common. A further reported finding was that TCR beta sequences accurately predicted the HLA-A and HLA-B alleles for most subjects in the first cohort. Linkage disequilibrium might explain the correlated functional status among segregating V segments, but an unknown experimental factor could not be excluded. In a later analysis, most CMV-associated TCR beta chains were found to appear HLA-restricted, with HLA associations seemingly driven largely by CMV exposure. A few of the identified cytomegalovirus-associated TCR beta chains were confirmed in vitro to be specific for cytomegalovirus antigens. A cluster of highly shared sequence variants was judged likely to represent a technical artifact of the sequencing pipeline. In a later analysis, 16,951 TCR beta sequences were associated with specific HLA alleles at a false discovery rate of 0.05. Several of the top co-occurrence clusters appeared to be linked to parvovirus B19, influenza, CMV and Epstein-Barr virus, according to a later analysis. Strong co-occurrence of HLA alleles, especially DR and DQ, made assigning TCR associations to individual alleles difficult. An association between a missense DCLRE1C variant and V-gene and J-gene trimming of TCR beta chains was found in a later genetic analysis and replicated in an independent cohort. An earlier analysis of some 560 of the donors showed that most TCR beta V segments appeared in productive rearrangements either about 87% or about 30% of the time, which broadly matched IMGT annotations. According to a later analysis, TCR association rates differed among HLA loci, with DRB1 alleles showing the most associated TCRs and HLA-C alleles showing the fewest. The earlier analysis of around 600 of the donors excluded roughly 17 rarely observed V segments, including chromosome 9 orphons, because counts were too low. Sequencing depth was assumed to be roughly uniform across donors in the presence/absence analyses, though that assumption may not hold. A later genetic analysis reported fewer N-insertions in productive TCRs among donors in an Asian-associated ancestry cluster than the roughly 650-donor mean. Because HLA typing was unavailable for some donors at each locus, only the typed subset was used in association tests. Cytomegalovirus status was reported to be diagnosed by the classifier with high specificity and sensitivity in both the original and validation cohorts. CMV serostatus was the only immune exposure information available for the cohort. It was suggested by the authors that the approach could potentially be generalized to other disease states and immunological phenotypes. The cohort was sequenced for TCR beta chains only, and without alpha or paired-chain data the features that could be detected were limited.

The library was built by means of the immunoSEQ multiplex PCR assay. For the multiplex PCR, a mixture combining 60 forward primers for TCR Vbeta segments and 13 reverse primers for TCR Jbeta segments was used. Amplification of the CDR3 region of rearranged TCR beta genes was performed with a multiplex PCR assay on genomic DNA. On the Illumina HiSeq System, the amplified TCR beta libraries were sequenced as 87-base-pair reads. The authors' pipeline ran thus. A later analysis counted some 80 million unique TCR beta chains across the 550 to 750 repertoires, and roughly 11 million of these chains were shared by at least two donors. Raw reads were error-corrected and collapsed into unique sequences with a nearest-neighbor algorithm that merged closely related sequences to remove PCR and sequencing errors. To assign V, D and J gene segments, CDR3 sequences were aligned to IMGT reference sequences. Each retained sequence needed at least a six-nucleotide match to both a V gene segment and a J gene segment. Rearrangements were classified as productive when the CDR3 lacked stop codons and remained in frame with V and J, and all other rearrangements were classified as non-productive. Following IMGT convention, CDR3 was defined as the stretch from the second conserved V-encoded cysteine up to the conserved J-encoded phenylalanine. Sequences without an unambiguous match to a single V gene segment were excluded from the earlier analysis of about 630 of the donors. An earlier analysis of several hundred of the donors called V segments functional above 56.7% productive rearrangements and segregating when the between-donor standard deviation exceeded 5%. A statistical classification framework was built for diagnosing cytomegalovirus status from the catalog of TCR beta chain sequences. V and J gene assignment, in a later analysis, came from comparing TCR nucleotide sequences with IMGT/GENE-DB human TR gene sequences. In a later analysis, CDR3 sequences and most-parsimonious VDJ recombination scenarios were assigned using the TCRdist pipeline. In a later analysis, each TCR beta chain was defined by its CDR3 amino acid sequence together with its V-gene family, and reads lacking a unique V-gene family were excluded. In a later analysis, some 600 highly shared, low-generation-probability nucleotide sequences were removed to address suspected cross-contamination and a sequencing artifact. A later analysis calculated a clonal expansion index for each public chain from normalized within-repertoire ranks of inferred template counts. Generation probabilities in a later analysis came from a VDJ recombination model fitted to out-of-frame rearrangements, and those results were checked against IGoR. In a later analysis, TCR-TCR, TCR-HLA and TCR-CMV co-occurrence was scored with hypergeometric tests, and a repertoire-size bias correction was applied to TCR pairs. A later analysis estimated false discovery rates by permuting HLA or CMV assignments 20 times. In a later analysis, co-occurring TCRs were grouped with DBSCAN, and TCRdist sequence similarity was added when clustering was performed within HLA-allele-positive subsets. Repertoires with fewer than 30,000 or more than 120,000 public chains, plus five repertoires with anomalous nucleotide sharing, were excluded from co-occurrence clustering. Here the immuneACCESS table is served through TCRdb, limited to in-frame sequences with V and J called. Missing clones are a known gap in these copies; in checked studies unresolved V genes cover under half, and the rest lacks a known reason. The V and J calls and clone size are taken from that table; D and trimming were inferred from the DNA. The sample profile shows 35,000 to 40,000 clones; roughly 50% of them were found once. The top ten clones comprise roughly 6.4% of the sample.

The cohort comprised under 700 healthy bone marrow donors. At the time of sampling, all cohort members were nominally healthy, though unrecorded immune exposures were likely present. The donor was CMV seropositive and was included in the group of approximately 310 seropositive cohort members. Every donor gave a peripheral blood sample, and the peripheral blood mononuclear cells from that sample were used for TCR beta sequencing. The Qiagen DNeasy Blood Extraction Kit was used to extract genomic DNA from the blood cell samples. This receptor was identified in a woman aged 40 to 50 in good health and CMV-seropositive. Sequencing was done on a sample of PBMCs.

The DNA is TGTGCCTGGAGTAACGGAGAGACCCAGTACTTC. Its protein is CAWSNGETQYF. The rearrangement joined TRBV30 to TRBJ2-5; the D gene identity is not certain. The CDR3 runs 11 amino acids, cysteine and phenylalanine included. Left in the record is the CDR3 DNA by itself, 33 bases read in frame from the first base. The germline ends are 5 bases apart after V is trimmed by 2 bases and J by 4 bases. From the germline V gene (reference sequence), CDR1 is GTSNPN and CDR2 is SVGIG.